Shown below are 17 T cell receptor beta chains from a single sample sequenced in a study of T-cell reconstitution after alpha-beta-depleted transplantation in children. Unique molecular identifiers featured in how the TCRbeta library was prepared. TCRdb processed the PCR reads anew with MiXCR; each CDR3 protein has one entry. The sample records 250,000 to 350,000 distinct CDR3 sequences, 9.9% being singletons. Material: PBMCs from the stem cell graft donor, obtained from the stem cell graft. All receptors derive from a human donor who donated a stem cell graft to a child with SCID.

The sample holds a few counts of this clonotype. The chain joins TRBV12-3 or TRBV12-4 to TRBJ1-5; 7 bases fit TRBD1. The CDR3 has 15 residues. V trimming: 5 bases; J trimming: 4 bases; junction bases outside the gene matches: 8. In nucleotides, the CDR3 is TGTGCCAGCAGTCAAACCGGGACAGTGAATCAGCCCCAGCATTTT. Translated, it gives CASSQTGTVNQPQHF.

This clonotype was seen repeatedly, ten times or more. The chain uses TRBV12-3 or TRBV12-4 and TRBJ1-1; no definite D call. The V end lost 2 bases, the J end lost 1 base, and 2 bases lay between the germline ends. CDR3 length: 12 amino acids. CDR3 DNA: TGTGCCAGCAGTTTATGGAACACTGAAGCTTTCTTT. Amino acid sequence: CASSLWNTEAFF.

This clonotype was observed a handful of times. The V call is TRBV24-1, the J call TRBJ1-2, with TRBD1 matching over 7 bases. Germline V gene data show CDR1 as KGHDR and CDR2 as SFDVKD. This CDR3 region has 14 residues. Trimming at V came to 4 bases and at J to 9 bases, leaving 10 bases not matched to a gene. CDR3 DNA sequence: TGTGCCACCAGTGACAAGGACAGGCCAGAGAGCTACACCTTC. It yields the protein CATSDKDRPESYTF.

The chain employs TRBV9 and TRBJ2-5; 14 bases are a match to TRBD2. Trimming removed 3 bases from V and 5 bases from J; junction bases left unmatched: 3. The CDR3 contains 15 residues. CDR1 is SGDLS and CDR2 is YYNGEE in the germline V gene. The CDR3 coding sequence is TGTGCCAGCAGCGCGGGACTAGCGGGGGCGGAGACCCAGTACTTC. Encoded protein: CASSAGLAGAETQYF.

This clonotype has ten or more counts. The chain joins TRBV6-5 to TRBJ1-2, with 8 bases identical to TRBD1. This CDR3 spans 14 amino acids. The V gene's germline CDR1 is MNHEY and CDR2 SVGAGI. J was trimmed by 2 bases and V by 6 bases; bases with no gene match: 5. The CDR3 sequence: CASRGTGINYGYTF. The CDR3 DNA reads TGTGCCAGCAGGGGGACAGGAATAAACTATGGCTACACCTTC.

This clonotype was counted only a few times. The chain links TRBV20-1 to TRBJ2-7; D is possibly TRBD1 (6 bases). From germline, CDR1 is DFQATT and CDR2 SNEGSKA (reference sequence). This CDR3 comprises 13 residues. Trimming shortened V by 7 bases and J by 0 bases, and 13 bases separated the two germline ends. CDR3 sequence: CSVGTLSSYEQYF. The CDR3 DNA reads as TGCAGTGTTGGGACACTAAGCTCCTACGAGCAGTACTTC.

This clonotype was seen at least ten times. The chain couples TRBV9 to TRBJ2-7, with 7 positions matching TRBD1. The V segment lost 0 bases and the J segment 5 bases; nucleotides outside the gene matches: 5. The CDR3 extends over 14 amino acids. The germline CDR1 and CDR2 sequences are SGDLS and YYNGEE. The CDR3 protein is CASSVGQGTHEQYF. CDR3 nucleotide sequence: TGTGCCAGCAGCGTAGGACAGGGTACCCACGAGCAGTACTTC.

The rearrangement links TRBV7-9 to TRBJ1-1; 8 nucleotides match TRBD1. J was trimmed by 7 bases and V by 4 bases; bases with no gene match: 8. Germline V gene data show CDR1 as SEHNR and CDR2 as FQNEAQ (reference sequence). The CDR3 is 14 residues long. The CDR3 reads CASSSTGGGGEAFF. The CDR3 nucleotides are TGTGCCAGCAGCTCCACAGGGGGAGGAGGTGAAGCTTTCTTT. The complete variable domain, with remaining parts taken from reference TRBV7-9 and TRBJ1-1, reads DTGVSQNPRHKITKRGQNVTFRCDPISEHNRLYWYRQTLGQGPEFLTYFQNEAQLEKSRLLSDRFSAERPKGSFSTLEIQRTEQGDSAMYLCASSSTGGGGEAFFGQGTRLTVV.

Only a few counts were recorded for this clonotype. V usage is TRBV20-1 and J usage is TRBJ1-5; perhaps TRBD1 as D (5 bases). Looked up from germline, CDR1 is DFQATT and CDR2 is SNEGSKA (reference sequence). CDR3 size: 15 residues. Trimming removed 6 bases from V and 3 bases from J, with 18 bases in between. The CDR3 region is CSAHQTATVNQPQHF. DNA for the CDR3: TGCAGTGCCCATCAAACGGCGACAGTCAATCAGCCCCAGCATTTT.

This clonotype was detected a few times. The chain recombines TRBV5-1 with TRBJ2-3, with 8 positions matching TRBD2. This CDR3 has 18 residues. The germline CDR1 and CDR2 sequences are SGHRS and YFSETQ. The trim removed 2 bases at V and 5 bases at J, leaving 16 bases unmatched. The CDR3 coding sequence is TGCGCCAGCAGCTTAAATCCCTTTGGACTAGCCTTGAAAGATACGCAGTATTTT. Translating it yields CASSLNPFGLALKDTQYF.

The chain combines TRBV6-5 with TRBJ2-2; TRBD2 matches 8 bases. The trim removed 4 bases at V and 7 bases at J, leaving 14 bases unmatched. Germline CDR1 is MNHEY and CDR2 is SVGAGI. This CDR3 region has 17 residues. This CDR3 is CASSSPVPRRGVGELFF. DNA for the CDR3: TGTGCCAGCAGTTCCCCTGTCCCTAGGCGGGGGGTCGGGGAGCTGTTTTTT.

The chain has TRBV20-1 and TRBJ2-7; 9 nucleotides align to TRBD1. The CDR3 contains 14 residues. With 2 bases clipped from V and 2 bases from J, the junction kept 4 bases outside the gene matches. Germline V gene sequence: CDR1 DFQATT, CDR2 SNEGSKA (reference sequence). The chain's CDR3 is CSARLQGATYEQYF. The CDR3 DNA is TGCAGTGCTAGACTACAGGGGGCTACCTACGAGCAGTACTTC.

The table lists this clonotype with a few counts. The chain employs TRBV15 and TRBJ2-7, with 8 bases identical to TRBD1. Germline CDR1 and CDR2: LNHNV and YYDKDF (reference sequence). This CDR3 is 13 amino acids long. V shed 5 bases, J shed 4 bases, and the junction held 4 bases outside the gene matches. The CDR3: CATSPGGLYEQYF. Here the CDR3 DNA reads TGTGCCACCAGCCCAGGGGGCCTGTACGAGCAGTACTTC. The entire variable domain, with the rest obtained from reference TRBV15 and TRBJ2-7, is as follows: DAMVIQNPRYQVTQFGKPVTLSCSQTLNHNVMYWYQQKSSQAPKLLFHYYDKDFNNEADTPDNFQSRRPNTSFCFLDIRSPGLGDTAMYLCATSPGGLYEQYFGPGTRLTVT.

The CDR3, as DNA: TGTGCCAGCAGTCCACCTGAATTCAGGGGGCCTCACGAGCAGTACTTC. It yields the protein CASSPPEFRGPHEQYF. The chain has TRBV27 and TRBJ2-7; 8 nucleotides align to TRBD1. CDR3 length: 16 residues. CDR1 is MNHEY, CDR2 SMNVEV, per germline (reference sequence). After removal of 5 bases from V and 5 bases from J, the junction contained 14 bases not matched to a gene.

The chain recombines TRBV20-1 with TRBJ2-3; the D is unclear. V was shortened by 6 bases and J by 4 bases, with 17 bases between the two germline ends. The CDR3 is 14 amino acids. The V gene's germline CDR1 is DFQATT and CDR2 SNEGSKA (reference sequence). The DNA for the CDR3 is TGCAGTGCCAGATTAGGCCGGGCGGCAGATACGCAGTATTTT. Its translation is CSARLGRAADTQYF.

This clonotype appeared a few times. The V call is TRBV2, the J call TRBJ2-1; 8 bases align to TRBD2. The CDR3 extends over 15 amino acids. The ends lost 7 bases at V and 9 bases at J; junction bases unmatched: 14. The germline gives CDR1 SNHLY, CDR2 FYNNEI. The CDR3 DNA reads TGTGCCAGCACCAAGGGTAGCGGGGCCCGAGGTGAGCAGTTCTTC. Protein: CASTKGSGARGEQFF. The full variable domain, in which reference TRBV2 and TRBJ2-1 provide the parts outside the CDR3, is EPEVTQTPSHQVTQMGQEVILRCVPISNHLYFYWYRQILGQKVEFLVSFYNNEISEKSEIFDDQFSVERPDGSNFTLKIRSTKLEDSAMYFCASTKGSGARGEQFFGPGTRLTVL.

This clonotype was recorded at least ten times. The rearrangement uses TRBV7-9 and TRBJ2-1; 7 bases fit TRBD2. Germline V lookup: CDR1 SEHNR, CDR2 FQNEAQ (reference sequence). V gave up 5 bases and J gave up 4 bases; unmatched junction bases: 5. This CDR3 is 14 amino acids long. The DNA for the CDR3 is TGTGCCAGCAGCCGCTGGGGGGGGTACAATGAGCAGTTCTTC. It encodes CASSRWGGYNEQFF.